Presented here are 26 T cell receptor beta chains from one specimen sequenced in a study of blood T cell repertoires in COVID-19. This table comes from immunoSEQ multiplex PCR, and its TCRdb copy is limited to in-frame clones, with some not included. The sample has about 210,000 clones; around 88% are singletons. The sample was peripheral blood. The receptors come from a man younger than 35 with active or convalescent COVID-19.

Concerning this clone itself: The junction differs from germline at one of its ends, possibly a read error. V and J are TRBV28 and TRBJ2-7; D ambiguous. This CDR3 comprises 14 residues. Looked up from germline, CDR1 is MDHEN and CDR2 is SYDVKM. CDR3 loop: CATSSSLTSYEQYF. The CDR3 coding sequence is TGTGCCACCAGTTCGTCACTAACCTCCTACGAGCAGTACTTC.

V is TRBV4-3 and J is TRBJ2-5, with 8 bases lining up with TRBD2. This CDR3 has 16 residues. CDR1 is LGHNA, CDR2 YSLEER, per germline. The V and J ends lost 0 bases and 4 bases, in that order; junction bases with no gene match: 7. The chain's CDR3 is CASSQDLREEGETQYF. CDR3 DNA sequence: TGCGCCAGCAGCCAAGATTTGCGGGAGGAGGGAGAGACCCAGTACTTC.

The chain is built from TRBV28 and TRBJ2-7; 8 bases are a match to TRBD1. The CDR3 loop spans 13 amino acids. The junction had 6 bases not matched to a gene; V was cut back by 11 bases and J by 0 bases. From germline, CDR1 is MDHEN and CDR2 SYDVKM. The DNA of the CDR3 is TGTGCCGGAGGACAGGGTGGCTCCTACGAGCAGTACTTC. It yields the protein CAGGQGGSYEQYF.

The chain carries TRBV30 and TRBJ2-1; D not certain. V dropped 6 bases and J dropped 11 bases, with 11 bases sitting between them. The CDR3 runs 10 residues. The germline gives CDR1 GTSNPN, CDR2 SVGIG (reference sequence). CDR3 nucleotides: TGTGCCTGCTACCAGGAACAGCAGTTCTTC. Amino acids: CACYQEQQFF.

This clone was counted once. CDR3 in amino acids: CASSSGARPQHF. Written as DNA, the CDR3 is TGTGCCAGCAGTTCCGGTGCTCGGCCCCAGCATTTT. This chain connects TRBV28 to TRBJ1-5; unclear D gene. Trimming shortened V by 4 bases and J by 9 bases, and 10 bases separated the two germline ends. Germline CDR1 and CDR2: MDHEN and SYDVKM. This CDR3 region has 12 residues.

This clone was detected once. In DNA, the CDR3 is TGTGCCACCGGGACAGCGATCTACAATGAGCAGTTCTTC. This gives the protein CATGTAIYNEQFF. This rearrangement joins TRBV24-1 to TRBJ2-1; 7 bases fit TRBD1. The CDR3 has 13 residues. The ends lost 9 bases at V and 3 bases at J; junction bases unmatched: 4. Germline V gives CDR1 KGHDR, CDR2 SFDVKD.

The J gene is TRBJ2-5, the V gene TRBV11-2, with 12 bases that match TRBD2. The CDR3 is 15 residues long. Germline V gene data show CDR1 as SGHAT and CDR2 as FQNNGV. J lost 1 base, V lost 4 bases, and 1 base had no gene match. The DNA of the CDR3 is TGTGCCAGCAGCTGGACTAGCGGGACCCAAGAGACCCAGTACTTC. It translates to CASSWTSGTQETQYF.

The chain links TRBV15 to TRBJ1-5, with D possibly TRBD1 on 5 matching bases. The CDR3 runs to 15 residues. Germline V lookup: CDR1 LNHNV, CDR2 YYDKDF (reference sequence). The V gene lost 0 bases and the J gene lost 6 bases, with 12 bases spanning the gap. CDR3 region: CATSRDLGAGQPQHF. The CDR3 DNA sequence: TGTGCCACCAGCAGAGATCTAGGGGCAGGTCAGCCCCAGCATTTT.

The rearrangement joins TRBV7-6 to TRBJ2-1, with D maybe TRBD1 (5 bases). The V gene lost 1 base and the J gene lost 7 bases, with 20 bases spanning the gap. The CDR3 totals 17 residues. Germline assignment: CDR1 SGHVS and CDR2 FNYEAQ. The CDR3 coding sequence is TGTGCCAGCAGCTTAGAAATCAGCTACTGGGGCTCAAATGAGCAGTTCTTC. This translates into CASSLEISYWGSNEQFF.

This chain connects TRBV11-2 to TRBJ2-5; 9 bases align to TRBD2. The V and J ends lost 9 bases and 4 bases, in that order; junction bases with no gene match: 15. In germline, CDR1 is SGHAT, CDR2 FQNNGV. The CDR3 contains 16 residues. CDR3 bases: TGTGCCAGTAGTACCCTAATAGCGGGAGTCCGAGAGACCCAGTACTTC. It encodes CASSTLIAGVRETQYF.

The J gene is TRBJ1-1, the V gene TRBV19; TRBD1 is a possible D gene (6 bases). The CDR3 covers 14 residues. Germline CDR1 is LNHDA and CDR2 is SQIVND (reference sequence). V was shortened by 10 bases and J by 2 bases, with 17 bases between the two germline ends. CDR3 sequence reads: CATKSGGRNTEAFF. As DNA, the CDR3 is TGTGCCACCAAATCCGGGGGGCGTAACACTGAAGCTTTCTTT.

This chain connects TRBV28 to TRBJ2-3, with D tentatively TRBD1 (5 bases). The CDR3 has 14 residues. The germline V and J ends were trimmed by 10 bases and 2 bases, with 16 bases remaining between them. The V gene's germline CDR1 is MDHEN and CDR2 SYDVKM. The CDR3 is CATRLGRTTDTQYF. DNA for the CDR3: TGTGCCACCCGCCTGGGGCGGACCACAGATACGCAGTATTTT.

This chain joins TRBV19 and TRBJ1-1; TRBD1 aligns across 9 bases. Germline CDR1 and CDR2: LNHDA and SQIVND (reference sequence). The CDR3 consists of 16 residues. V dropped 5 bases and J dropped 6; count of bases not matched to a gene: 13. The CDR3 reads CASSRRDRVRDPEAFF. DNA of the CDR3: TGTGCCAGTAGTCGCCGGGACAGGGTGAGGGACCCTGAAGCTTTCTTT.

V usage is TRBV3-1 (or the pseudogene TRBV3-2) and J usage is TRBJ2-5; tentative D call: TRBD2 (5 bases). The germline V gene has CDR1 LGHDT and CDR2 YNNKEL (reference sequence). The CDR3 length is 15 residues. Trimming shortened V by 1 base and J by 5 bases, and 14 bases separated the two germline ends. CDR3 bases: TGTGCCAGCAGCCAAGGGGCGTGGGAGAAGGAGACCCAGTACTTC. It yields the protein CASSQGAWEKETQYF.

The chain has TRBV30 and TRBJ2-5; D is possibly TRBD2 (6 bases). Trimming took off 2 bases at V and 5 bases at J, with 12 bases between the two ends. Germline V CDR1 and CDR2: GTSNPN, SVGIG (reference sequence). The CDR3 runs to 13 residues. The CDR3 sequence: CAWSPWAGETQYF. CDR3 in DNA: TGTGCCTGGAGTCCCTGGGCGGGGGAGACCCAGTACTTC.

V usage is TRBV2 and J usage is TRBJ1-1; the match to TRBD1 covers 9 bases. The CDR3 extends over 14 amino acids. J lost 4 bases, V lost 5 bases, and 5 bases had no gene match. Germline assignment: CDR1 SNHLY and CDR2 FYNNEI. The CDR3 loop is CASSLQGAGTEAFF. The CDR3 DNA reads as TGTGCCAGCAGTTTACAGGGGGCCGGCACTGAAGCTTTCTTT.

The genes are TRBV3-1 (or the pseudogene TRBV3-2) and TRBJ2-3; 8 bases agree with TRBD2. J gave up 4 bases and V 4 bases, and 10 bases lay outside the gene matches. The CDR3 consists of 16 residues. Germline CDR1 reads LGHDT; CDR2 reads YNNKEL (reference sequence). The CDR3 DNA sequence: TGTGCCAGCAGCCGGTATCTAGCGGGCCCAGCAGATACGCAGTATTTT. As protein: CASSRYLAGPADTQYF.

The chain has TRBV2 and TRBJ1-1; maybe TRBD1 (6 bases). The V gene's germline CDR1 is SNHLY and CDR2 FYNNEI. The V and J ends lost 5 bases and 0 bases respectively, with 10 bases between them. The CDR3 is 14 residues long. CDR3 in amino acids: CASSLQGMNTEAFF. The CDR3 DNA follows: TGTGCCAGCAGTTTGCAGGGGATGAACACTGAAGCTTTCTTT.

This clone was found a few times. The J gene is TRBJ1-1, the V gene TRBV29-1; D ambiguous. Germline CDR1 SQVTM, CDR2 ANQGSEA. V shed 4 bases and J shed 0 bases, with 15 bases lying between them. This CDR3 is 15 amino acids long. Written as DNA, the CDR3 is TGCAGCGTTGCACCCCACCTTCAGATGAACACTGAAGCTTTCTTT. Amino acid sequence: CSVAPHLQMNTEAFF. The full variable domain, in which reference TRBV29-1 and TRBJ1-1 provide the parts outside the CDR3, is SAVISQKPSRDICQRGTSLTIQCQVDSQVTMMFWYRQQPGQSLTLIATANQGSEATYESGFVIDKFPISRPNLTFSTLTVSNMSPEDSSIYLCSVAPHLQMNTEAFFGQGTRLTVV.

V usage is TRBV19 and J usage is TRBJ2-7, with 8 nucleotides matching TRBD1. Germline values: CDR1 LNHDA, CDR2 SQIVND (reference sequence). The CDR3 loop spans 17 amino acids. With 4 bases clipped from V and 0 bases from J, the junction kept 11 bases outside the gene matches. In DNA form, the CDR3 reads TGTGCCAGTAGTAGGGACAGGACTTTCGGCAGCTCCTACGAGCAGTACTTC. Protein sequence: CASSRDRTFGSSYEQYF.

The chain links TRBV4-2 to TRBJ2-2, with 11 bases that match TRBD1. The CDR3 is made up of 17 amino acids. V was clipped by 3 bases and J by 1 base; unmatched bases: 4. Germline V gene lookup returns CDR1 LGHNA and CDR2 YNFKEQ. CDR3 sequence (DNA): TGTGCCAGCAGCCATAGGGGACAGGGGGGGAACACCGGGGAGCTGTTTTTT. Its protein is CASSHRGQGGNTGELFF.

The CDR3 DNA reads as TGCGCCAGCAGCCAAGCACGGAGGTCGGCTCACACTGAAGCTTTCTTT. Residues: CASSQARRSAHTEAFF. The genes are TRBV4-3 and TRBJ1-1; D remains ambiguous. This CDR3 has 16 residues. The V end lost 1 base, the J end lost 3 bases, and 15 bases lay between the germline ends. CDR1 and CDR2 from the germline V gene are LGHNA and YSLEER.

The rearrangement uses TRBV18 and TRBJ2-2; D is ambiguous. Between the trimmed V and J ends, which lost 8 bases and 8 bases, there was a span of 24 bases. The V gene's germline CDR1 is KGHSH and CDR2 LQKENI. CDR3 length equals 16 residues. This CDR3 is CASTRVEEMLRGELFF. The CDR3, as DNA: TGTGCCAGCACGCGTGTAGAGGAAATGTTGAGAGGGGAGCTGTTTTTT.

In this sample, this clone turned up a few times. The rearrangement links TRBV19 to TRBJ1-1; D is unresolved. V was clipped by 9 bases and J by 4 bases, with 21 bases between them. The CDR3 has 15 residues. From germline, CDR1 is LNHDA and CDR2 SQIVND (reference sequence). The chain's CDR3 is CASPQAPAVSTEAFF. In DNA form, the CDR3 reads TGTGCCAGCCCCCAAGCCCCGGCGGTGTCCACTGAAGCTTTCTTT.

This clone was detected only once. The CDR3 DNA sequence: TGTGCCTGGAGTTCCCTAGCGGGAGTCGCGCAGTATTTT. This translates into CAWSSLAGVAQYF. The chain links TRBV30 to TRBJ2-3; TRBD2 agrees at 10 bases. V shed 2 bases, J shed 10 bases, and the junction held 6 bases outside the gene matches. CDR3 length equals 13 residues. Germline assignment: CDR1 GTSNPN and CDR2 SVGIG (reference sequence).

This chain uses TRBV21-1 with TRBJ1-6. TRBV21-1 is marked as a pseudogene. This CDR3 spans 16 amino acids. The CDR3 is CASTTKASRKNSPLHF. The CDR3 DNA sequence: TGTGCCAGCACCACTAAGGCGAGTCGGAAAAATTCACCCCTCCACTTT.